Presented here are 27 T cell receptor beta chains from one specimen sequenced in a study of T cells in Graves' hyperthyroidism and ophthalmopathy. What was amplified from RNA transcripts were TCR beta CDR3 regions. An initial round of RT-PCR targeting the TCR CDR3 relied on the HTBI primer set. TCRdb reprocessed the multiplex PCR reads via MiXCR and lists one record per CDR3 protein. The data hold over 250,000 distinct CDR3 sequences, with roughly an eighth observed a single time. The sample consisted of blood. The origin of the receptors is a woman between 40 and 55 years old with Graves' ophthalmopathy.

This clonotype showed up many times. The chain is built from TRBV6-1 and TRBJ2-3; 13 nucleotides match TRBD2. The CDR3 covers 15 residues. From germline, CDR1 is MNHNS and CDR2 SASEGT. J gave up 4 bases and V 5 bases, and 3 bases lay outside the gene matches. DNA of the CDR3: TGTGCCAGCAGTCGACTAGCGGGAGGTTCAGATACGCAGTATTTT. Amino acids: CASSRLAGGSDTQYF.

In its sample, this clonotype was seen a few times. The J gene is TRBJ1-1, the V gene TRBV7-2, with 7 bases aligning to TRBD1. J gave up 14 bases and V 0 bases, and 6 bases lay outside the gene matches. Germline V CDR1 and CDR2: SGHTA, FQGNSA. The CDR3 has 12 amino acids. CDR3 region: CASSLAGTERFF. The CDR3 region has the DNA TGTGCCAGCAGCTTAGCAGGGACAGAAAGGTTCTTT.

The chain carries TRBV28 and TRBJ1-4; 7 bases fit TRBD1. Germline CDR1 and CDR2: MDHEN and SYDVKM. This CDR3 has 16 amino acids. The junction had 13 bases not matched to a gene; V was cut back by 4 bases and J by 8 bases. In DNA form, the CDR3 reads TGTGCCAGCAGTTCCCAAATGACAGGGCTTCGGGAAAAACTGTTTTTT. This translates into CASSSQMTGLREKLFF.

The genes are TRBV4-1 and TRBJ2-1, with no clear D. The CDR3 length is 17 residues. Trimming cost V 1 base and J 6 bases, with 19 bases left between them. The germline V gene has CDR1 MGHRA and CDR2 YSYEKL. CDR3 in DNA: TGCGCCAGCAGCCAAGTTCAGGCCGAAGTCCTGACCAATGAGCAGTTCTTC. Its protein product is CASSQVQAEVLTNEQFF.

This clonotype has a handful of counts. The junction does not match germline at one end; this may be a read error. This chain joins TRBV19 and TRBJ2-2, with TRBD1 matching over 10 bases. This CDR3 has 15 amino acids. In germline, CDR1 is LNHDA, CDR2 SQIVND (reference sequence). CDR3 in amino acids: CAGSIMGQGSGELFF. CDR3 sequence (DNA): TGTGCCGGTAGTATAATGGGACAGGGGTCCGGGGAGCTGTTTTTT.

This clonotype was found many times. The chain combines TRBV6-1 with TRBJ1-5, with D unclear. CDR3 length equals 14 residues. V was pared by 3 bases and J by 3 bases, with 9 bases between. Looked up from germline, CDR1 is MNHNS and CDR2 is SASEGT. This chain's CDR3 is CASSDGASNQPQHF. DNA of the CDR3: TGTGCCAGCAGTGACGGCGCCTCCAATCAGCCCCAGCATTTT.

This clonotype was recorded many times. The chain combines TRBV20-1 with TRBJ1-5, with 8 nucleotides matching TRBD1. Trimming took 4 bases from V and 1 from J; bases not matched to a gene: 3. The CDR3 has 14 amino acids. The germline V gene has CDR1 DFQATT and CDR2 SNEGSKA (reference sequence). CDR3 loop: CSANRGTSNQPQHF. The CDR3 DNA follows: TGCAGTGCTAACAGGGGGACCAGCAATCAGCCCCAGCATTTT.

This clonotype was recorded a few times. This chain connects TRBV29-1 to TRBJ1-3; a weak D match, TRBD1 (6 bases). The germline V gene has CDR1 SQVTM and CDR2 ANQGSEA. This CDR3 has 18 amino acids. Trimming removed 5 bases from V and 1 base from J, with 24 bases in between. CDR3 residues: CSVNLGAEGGESGNTIYF. The CDR3 DNA is TGCAGCGTTAACCTAGGGGCCGAAGGGGGGGAGTCTGGAAACACCATATATTTT.

At least ten counts were recorded for this clonotype. J is TRBJ2-7 and V is TRBV20-1, with TRBD2 matching 9 bases. Looked up from germline, CDR1 is DFQATT and CDR2 is SNEGSKA (reference sequence). V lost 6 bases, J lost 5 bases, and 20 bases stayed unmatched. The CDR3 runs 17 residues. This CDR3 is CSASDSGRATLTDEQYF. The CDR3 bases are TGCAGTGCCTCAGATAGCGGGAGAGCTACTCTAACGGACGAGCAGTACTTC.

The table lists this clonotype with many counts. V is TRBV29-1 and J is TRBJ2-1; D is unclear. Germline-derived CDR1 and CDR2 are SQVTM and ANQGSEA. The CDR3 runs 10 residues. With 4 bases removed from V and 2 bases from J, the gap between germline ends came to 0 bases. CDR3 sequence (DNA): TGCAGCGTTGCCTACAATGAGCAGTTCTTC. As protein: CSVAYNEQFF.

This clonotype appeared many times. This chain joins TRBV2 and TRBJ2-1; perhaps D is TRBD1 or TRBD2 (6 bases each). The germline CDR1 and CDR2 sequences are SNHLY and FYNNEI. The CDR3 sequence is 16 residues long. Deletions cut 3 bases from V and 1 base from J, with 13 bases between. The CDR3 DNA reads TGTGCCAGCAGTGATAGGAAAGGGGGGTCCTACAATGAGCAGTTCTTC. The encoded protein is CASSDRKGGSYNEQFF.

This clonotype occurred a few times. CDR3 sequence: CASSLEAGVWGQETQYF. The CDR3 DNA is TGTGCCAGCAGCTTGGAAGCGGGAGTATGGGGTCAAGAGACCCAGTACTTC. The chain uses TRBV5-5 and TRBJ2-5; 8 nucleotides line up with TRBD2. J lost 2 bases, V lost 0 bases, and 9 bases had no gene match. The CDR3 sequence is 17 residues long. Looked up from germline, CDR1 is SGHKS and CDR2 is YYEKEE (reference sequence). Variable domain in full (rest from reference TRBV5-5 and TRBJ2-5): DAGVTQSPTHLIKTRGQQVTLRCSPISGHKSVSWYQQVLGQGPQFIFQYYEKEERGRGNFPDRFSARQFPNYSSELNVNALLLGDSALYLCASSLEAGVWGQETQYFGPGTRLLVL.

This clonotype appeared many times. The chain combines TRBV27 with TRBJ2-5; the D gene is possibly TRBD2 (5 bases). The CDR3 consists of 13 residues. Trimming pared 2 bases from V and 3 bases from J, leaving 7 bases between. Germline V CDR1 and CDR2: MNHEY, SMNVEV (reference sequence). CDR3 bases: TGTGCCAGCAGTTTAGGGCGGGAAGAGACCCAGTACTTC. Encoded protein: CASSLGREETQYF.

The rearrangement uses TRBV12-3 or TRBV12-4 and TRBJ2-4, with D possibly being TRBD2 (6 bases). The germline V and J ends were trimmed by 3 bases and 1 base, with 7 bases remaining between them. The CDR3 length is 14 residues. The CDR3 reads CASSFGGAKNIQYF. The CDR3, as DNA: TGTGCCAGCAGTTTTGGAGGGGCCAAAAACATTCAGTACTTC.

In its sample, this clonotype was seen many times. The chain joins TRBV5-8 to TRBJ1-1; D remains ambiguous. The CDR3 has 15 amino acids. Trimming stripped 4 bases from V and 0 bases from J, with 13 bases between. In germline, CDR1 is SGHTS, CDR2 YDEGEE. Written as DNA, the CDR3 is TGTGCCAGCAGCCCTCGGGCCCCATTGAACACTGAAGCTTTCTTT. This sequence encodes CASSPRAPLNTEAFF. The variable domain in full, with the rest retrieved from reference TRBV5-8 and TRBJ1-1, is EAGVTQSPTHLIKTRGQQATLRCSPISGHTSVYWYQQALGLGLQFLLWYDEGEERNRGNFPPRFSGRQFPNYSSELNVNALELEDSALYLCASSPRAPLNTEAFFGQGTRLTVV.

This clonotype showed up many times. The gene calls are TRBV12-3 or TRBV12-4 and TRBJ1-2, with D perhaps TRBD1 (6 bases). Trimming removed 5 bases from V and 6 bases from J, with 10 bases in between. This CDR3 has 12 amino acids. The DNA of the CDR3 is TGTGCCAGCAGTCTCTCAGGGGATGGCTACACCTTC. Translated, it gives CASSLSGDGYTF.

The V call is TRBV9, the J call TRBJ2-2; D possibly uses TRBD1 or TRBD2 (7 bases each). With 3 bases removed from V and 6 bases from J, the gap between germline ends came to 12 bases. This CDR3 region has 14 residues. Germline-derived CDR1 and CDR2 are SGDLS and YYNGEE. For the CDR3, the DNA is TGTGCCAGCAGCGGTCCAGGGGGGGCCGGGGAGCTGTTTTTT. The encoded protein is CASSGPGGAGELFF.

The chain joins TRBV5-8 to TRBJ2-2, with unresolved D. The V end lost 2 bases, the J end lost 5 bases, and 10 bases lay between the germline ends. This CDR3 spans 14 amino acids. Looked up from germline, CDR1 is SGHTS and CDR2 is YDEGEE. CDR3 residues: CASSLLMGTGELFF. The DNA of the CDR3 is TGTGCCAGCAGCTTATTGATGGGGACCGGGGAGCTGTTTTTT.

This clonotype was observed a few times. The chain is built from TRBV5-5 and TRBJ2-7; D may be TRBD1 (5 bases). The germline gives CDR1 SGHKS, CDR2 YYEKEE (reference sequence). This CDR3 has 13 amino acids. Trimming removed 0 bases from V and 7 bases from J, with 11 bases in between. The CDR3: CASSLGQGWEQYF. The CDR3 nucleotides are TGTGCCAGCAGCTTGGGTCAGGGTTGGGAGCAGTACTTC.

This clonotype was seen only a few times. The V call is TRBV20-1, the J call TRBJ2-7, with a weak D call TRBD1 (6 bases). The V gene lost 4 bases and the J gene lost 3 bases, with 19 bases spanning the gap. The length of the CDR3 is 15 residues. CDR1 and CDR2 from the germline V gene are DFQATT and SNEGSKA (reference sequence). DNA for the CDR3: TGCAGTGCTATACCTTACACACAGGGAAACTACGAGCAGTACTTC. Protein sequence: CSAIPYTQGNYEQYF.

This clonotype was recorded at least ten times. The V call is TRBV29-1, the J call TRBJ2-3; D gene unclear. Deletions cut 7 bases from V and 1 base from J, with 9 bases between. The CDR3 consists of 12 residues. Germline-derived CDR1 and CDR2 are SQVTM and ANQGSEA. The CDR3 nucleotides are TGCAGCGCCGGTGCGGGCACAGATACGCAGTATTTT. Amino acid sequence: CSAGAGTDTQYF.

The chain has TRBV18 and TRBJ2-2; D ambiguous. V was trimmed by 3 bases and J by 5 bases, leaving 7 bases between them. In germline, CDR1 is KGHSH, CDR2 LQKENI. The CDR3 is 13 residues long. The CDR3 region is CASSPLGTGELFF. The CDR3 nucleotides are TGTGCCAGCTCACCCCTGGGAACCGGGGAGCTGTTTTTT.

This clonotype was counted at least ten times. The chain uses TRBV7-6 and TRBJ2-3, with 10 bases that match TRBD2. Germline V gene data show CDR1 as SGHVS and CDR2 as FNYEAQ. After removal of 7 bases from V and 5 bases from J, the junction contained 6 bases not matched to a gene. CDR3 length: 14 amino acids. CDR3 residues: CASTTSGIGDTQYF. CDR3 nucleotides: TGTGCCAGCACCACTAGCGGGATAGGAGATACGCAGTATTTT.

Ten or more counts support this clonotype. This chain links TRBV2 with TRBJ2-2, with 10 bases aligning to TRBD1. CDR3 length: 14 amino acids. The V and J ends lost 8 bases and 6 bases, in that order; junction bases with no gene match: 6. CDR1 is SNHLY and CDR2 is FYNNEI in the germline V gene. CDR3 nucleotide sequence: TGTGCCAGCGGTGGGGACAGGGGTCCCGGGGAGCTGTTTTTT. Protein sequence: CASGGDRGPGELFF.

This clonotype was picked up many times. The chain uses TRBV2 and TRBJ1-2; possibly TRBD1 for D (5 bases). Trimming removed 6 bases from V and 5 bases from J, with 19 bases in between. This CDR3 spans 15 amino acids. Per germline, CDR1 SNHLY and CDR2 FYNNEI. For the CDR3, the DNA is TGTGCCAGCAGGAAAGACGGTGGGGGTTGGTATGGCTACACCTTC. The encoded protein is CASRKDGGGWYGYTF.

This clonotype was seen only a few times. This chain uses TRBV20-1 with TRBJ2-7; tentatively, D is TRBD2 (7 bases). The germline gives CDR1 DFQATT, CDR2 SNEGSKA (reference sequence). There are 13 residues in the CDR3. V lost 5 bases, J lost 4 bases, and 15 bases lay in between. This chain's CDR3 is CSAPGAGEYEQYF. The CDR3 nucleotides read TGCAGTGCTCCAGGGGCGGGAGAATACGAGCAGTACTTC.

This clonotype was seen many times. This chain links TRBV7-9 with TRBJ1-2; TRBD1 aligns across 7 bases. Losses at the gene ends were 5 bases for V and 6 bases for J; bases not matched to a gene: 12. Germline CDR1 and CDR2: SEHNR and FQNEAQ (reference sequence). The CDR3 has 15 residues. For the CDR3, the DNA is TGTGCCAGCAGCAACCGGGACAGAGAGATAGATGGCTACACCTTC. Protein: CASSNRDREIDGYTF.